This TCR beta chain is from a study of Ad26.COV2.S vaccination and SARS-CoV-2 variants. Looking at the study overall: The study gave Ad26.COV2.S intramuscularly, once or twice 56 days apart.

The assay was immunoSEQ multiplex PCR, and TCRdb's table has in-frame clones only and misses some. The repertoire holds approximately 300,000 clones, with roughly 80% as singletons. As regards this clone: Its antigen is not known.

The CDR3 covers 16 residues. Trimming took off 7 bases at V and 1 base at J, with 16 bases between the two ends. Germline values: CDR1 SGHTA, CDR2 FQGTGA. Study-level points and caveats: Spike-specific responses of CD8+ and CD4+ T cells were reported to display substantial breadth after vaccination.

Treatment denoted: 15 to 20 received Ad26.COV2.S at low or high dose, single or two shots; 5 received placebo; per-sample allocation not given. Material that was analyzed had been drawn on day 63 after the first vaccine or placebo injection. Whoever gave the sample was an adult aged 18-55 years in Boston. The clonotype originates from a person aged 18-60 years who received the Ad26.COV2.S COVID-19 vaccine or a placebo. The starting material was peripheral blood, obtained in a trial of Ad26.COV2.S vaccine versus placebo. This chain uses TRBV7-3 with TRBJ2-2; possible D gene TRBD2, 7 bases. The CDR3 loop is CASTRLGGGNTGELFF. DNA for the CDR3: TGTGCCAGCACCCGATTGGGAGGGGGGAACACCGGGGAGCTGTTTTTT.